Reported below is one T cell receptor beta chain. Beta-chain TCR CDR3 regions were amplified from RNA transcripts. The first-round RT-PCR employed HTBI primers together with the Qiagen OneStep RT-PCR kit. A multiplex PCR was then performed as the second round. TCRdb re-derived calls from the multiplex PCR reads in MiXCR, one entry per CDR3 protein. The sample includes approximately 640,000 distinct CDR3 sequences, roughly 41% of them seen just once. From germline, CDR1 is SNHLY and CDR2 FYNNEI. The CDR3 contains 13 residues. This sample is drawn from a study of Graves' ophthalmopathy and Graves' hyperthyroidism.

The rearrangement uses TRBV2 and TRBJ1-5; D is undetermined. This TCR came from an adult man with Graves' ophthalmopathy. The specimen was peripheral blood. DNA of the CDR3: TGTGCTAGAGATACGGGATACAATCAGCCCCAGCATTTT. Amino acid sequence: CARDTGYNQPQHF.